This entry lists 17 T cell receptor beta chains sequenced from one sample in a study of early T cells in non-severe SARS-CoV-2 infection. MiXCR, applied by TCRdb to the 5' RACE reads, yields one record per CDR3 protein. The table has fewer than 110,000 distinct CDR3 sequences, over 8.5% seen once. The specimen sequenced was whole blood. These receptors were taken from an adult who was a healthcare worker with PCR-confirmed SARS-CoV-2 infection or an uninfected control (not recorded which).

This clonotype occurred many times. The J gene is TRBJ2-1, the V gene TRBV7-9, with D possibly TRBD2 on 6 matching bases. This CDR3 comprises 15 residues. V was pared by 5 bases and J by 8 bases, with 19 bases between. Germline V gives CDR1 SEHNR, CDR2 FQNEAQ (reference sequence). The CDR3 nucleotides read TGTGCCAGCAGCCCCCGGACTACTGTCCTCTATGAGCAGTTCTTC. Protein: CASSPRTTVLYEQFF.

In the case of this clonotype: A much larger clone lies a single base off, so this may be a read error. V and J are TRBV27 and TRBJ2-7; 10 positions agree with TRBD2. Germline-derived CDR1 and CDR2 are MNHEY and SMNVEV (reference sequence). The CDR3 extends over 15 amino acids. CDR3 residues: CASSLGAGGPYERYF. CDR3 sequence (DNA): TGTGCCAGCAGTTTGGGAGCGGGAGGGCCTTACGAGCGGTACTTC.

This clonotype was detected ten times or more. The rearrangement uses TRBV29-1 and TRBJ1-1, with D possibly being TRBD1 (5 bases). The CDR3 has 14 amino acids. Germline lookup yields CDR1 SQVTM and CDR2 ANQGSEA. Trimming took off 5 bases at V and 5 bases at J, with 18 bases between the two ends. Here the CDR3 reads CSVTPEGVRTEAFF. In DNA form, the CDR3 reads TGCAGCGTTACTCCAGAAGGGGTCAGGACTGAAGCTTTCTTT.

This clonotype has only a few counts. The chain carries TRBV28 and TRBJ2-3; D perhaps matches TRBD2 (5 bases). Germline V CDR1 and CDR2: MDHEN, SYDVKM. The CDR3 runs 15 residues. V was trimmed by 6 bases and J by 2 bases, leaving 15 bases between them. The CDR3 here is CASSPWRASTDTQYF. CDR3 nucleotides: TGTGCCAGCAGCCCCTGGCGGGCCTCCACAGATACGCAGTATTTT.

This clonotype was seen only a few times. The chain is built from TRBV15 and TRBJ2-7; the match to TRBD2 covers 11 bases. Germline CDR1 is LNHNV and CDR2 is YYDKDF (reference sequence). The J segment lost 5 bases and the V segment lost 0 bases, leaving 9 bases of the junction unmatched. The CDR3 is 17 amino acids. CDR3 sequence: CATSRELAGAGRNEQYF. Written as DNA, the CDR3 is TGTGCCACCAGCAGAGAACTAGCGGGAGCCGGGCGGAACGAGCAGTACTTC.

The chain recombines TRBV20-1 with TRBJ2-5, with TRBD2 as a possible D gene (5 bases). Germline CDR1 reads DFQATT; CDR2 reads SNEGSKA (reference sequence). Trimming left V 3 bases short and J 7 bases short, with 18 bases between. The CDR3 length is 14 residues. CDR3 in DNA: TGCAGTGCTAGCGGAGCACTAGTTGCGGTGACCCAGTACTTC. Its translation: CSASGALVAVTQYF.

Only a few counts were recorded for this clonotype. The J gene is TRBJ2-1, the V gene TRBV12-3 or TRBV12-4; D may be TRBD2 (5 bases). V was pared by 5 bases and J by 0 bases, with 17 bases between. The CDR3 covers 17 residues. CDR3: CASSPLPVDFSYNEQFF. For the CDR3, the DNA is TGTGCCAGCAGTCCCCTCCCGGTGGACTTCTCCTACAATGAGCAGTTCTTC.

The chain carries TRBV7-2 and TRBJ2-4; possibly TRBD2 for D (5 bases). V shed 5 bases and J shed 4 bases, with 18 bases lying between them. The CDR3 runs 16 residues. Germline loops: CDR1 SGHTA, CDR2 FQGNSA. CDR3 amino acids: CASSHSPSSKKNIQYF. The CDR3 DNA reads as TGTGCCAGCAGCCATTCTCCTTCTAGCAAAAAAAACATTCAGTACTTC.

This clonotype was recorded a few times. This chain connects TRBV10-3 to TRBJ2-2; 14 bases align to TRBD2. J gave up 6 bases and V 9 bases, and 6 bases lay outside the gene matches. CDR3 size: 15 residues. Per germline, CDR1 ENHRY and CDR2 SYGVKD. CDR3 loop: CAISPGLAGAGELFF. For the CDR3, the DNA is TGTGCCATATCTCCGGGACTAGCGGGAGCCGGGGAGCTGTTTTTT.

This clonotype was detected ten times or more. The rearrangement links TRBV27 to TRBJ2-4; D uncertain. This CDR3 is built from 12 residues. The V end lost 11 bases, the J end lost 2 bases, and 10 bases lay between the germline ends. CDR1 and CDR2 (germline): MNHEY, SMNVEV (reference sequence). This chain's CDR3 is CASGPPKNIQYF. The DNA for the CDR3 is TGTGCCTCAGGCCCCCCCAAAAACATTCAGTACTTC.

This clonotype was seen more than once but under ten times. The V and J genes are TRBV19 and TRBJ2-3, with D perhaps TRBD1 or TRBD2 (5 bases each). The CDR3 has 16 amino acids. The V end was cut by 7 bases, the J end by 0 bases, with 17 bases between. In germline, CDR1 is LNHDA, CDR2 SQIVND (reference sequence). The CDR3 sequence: CASTSRAGLSTDTQYF. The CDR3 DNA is TGTGCCAGTACCTCGAGGGCAGGGCTGAGCACAGATACGCAGTATTTT. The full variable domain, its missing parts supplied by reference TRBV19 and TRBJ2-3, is DGGITQSPKYLFRKEGQNVTLSCEQNLNHDAMYWYRQDPGQGLRLIYYSQIVNDFQKGDIAEGYSVSREKKESFPLTVTSAQKNPTAFYLCASTSRAGLSTDTQYFGPGTRLTVL.

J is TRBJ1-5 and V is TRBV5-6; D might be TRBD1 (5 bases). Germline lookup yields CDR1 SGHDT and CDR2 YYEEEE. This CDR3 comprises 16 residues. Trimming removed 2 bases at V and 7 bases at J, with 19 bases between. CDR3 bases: TGTGCCAGCAGCTTTCGGGGAGGGACCGCCGGACAGCCCCAGCATTTT. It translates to CASSFRGGTAGQPQHF.

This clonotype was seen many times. The CDR3 protein is CASSLTPGHPQPQHF. The CDR3 coding sequence is TGTGCCAGCAGCTTAACCCCGGGACATCCACAGCCCCAGCATTTT. The chain recombines TRBV5-5 with TRBJ1-5, with a possible D match to TRBD1 (6 bases). The CDR3 totals 15 residues. Germline CDR1 SGHKS, CDR2 YYEKEE (reference sequence). The V end lost 2 bases, the J end lost 7 bases, and 16 bases lay between the germline ends.

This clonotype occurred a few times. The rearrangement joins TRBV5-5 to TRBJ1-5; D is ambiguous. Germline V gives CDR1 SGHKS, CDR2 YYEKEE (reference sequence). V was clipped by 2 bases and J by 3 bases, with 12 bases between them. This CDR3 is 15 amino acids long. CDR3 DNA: TGTGCCAGCAGCTTATCCGGGCTGCCCAATCAGCCCCAGCATTTT. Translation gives CASSLSGLPNQPQHF.

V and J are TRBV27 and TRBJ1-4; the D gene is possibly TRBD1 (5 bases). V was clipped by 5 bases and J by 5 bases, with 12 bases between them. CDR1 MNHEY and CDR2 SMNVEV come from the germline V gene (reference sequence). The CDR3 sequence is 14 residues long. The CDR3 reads CASSPRDGNEKLFF. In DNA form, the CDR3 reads TGTGCCAGCAGTCCGAGGGACGGCAATGAAAAACTGTTTTTT.

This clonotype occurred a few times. CDR3 residues: CASSGPSVFYEQYF. The CDR3 DNA follows: TGTGCCAGCAGCGGGCCTAGCGTCTTCTACGAGCAGTACTTC. V is TRBV7-9 and J is TRBJ2-7, with a possible D match to TRBD2 (6 bases). The CDR3 loop spans 14 amino acids. Germline V gene data show CDR1 as SEHNR and CDR2 as FQNEAQ (reference sequence). Trimming took 5 bases from V and 3 from J, leaving 14 bases between them.

The CDR3 bases are TGTGCCTTTACAGGCGGGAGGGCAGGCGGGGAGCTGTTTTTT. Its protein product is CAFTGGRAGGELFF. The chain uses TRBV12-3 or TRBV12-4 and TRBJ2-2; 9 bases are shared with TRBD2. V shed 11 bases, J shed 7 bases, and the junction held 11 bases outside the gene matches. CDR3 length: 14 residues.